The 8 T cell receptor beta chains presented below share a single source sample, sequenced in a study of blood T cells in healthy people across ages. Next came a second PCR, run for roughly 6 to 11 cycles, which used a sample-barcoded 5' primer along with a J-beta primer mix. One entry per CDR3 protein results from TCRdb running MiXCR on the 5' RACE reads. This table holds around 1.5 million distinct CDR3 sequences, about 31% found once. Sample: blood. The receptors were gathered from a woman aged 25-40 years in good health.

The sample holds a few counts of this clonotype. The chain joins TRBV4-2 to TRBJ2-7; D remains ambiguous. The CDR3 covers 14 residues. Trimming took off 0 bases at V and 1 base at J, with 7 bases between the two ends. Germline V gene data show CDR1 as LGHNA and CDR2 as YNFKEQ. The CDR3 DNA reads as TGTGCCAGCAGCCAAGATTCAAGATCCTACGAGCAGTACTTC. Translation: CASSQDSRSYEQYF.

The chain has TRBV30 and TRBJ2-1; 8 bases align to TRBD2. In germline, CDR1 is GTSNPN, CDR2 SVGIG (reference sequence). This CDR3 spans 15 amino acids. Germline trimming cut 6 bases from V and 7 bases from J; bases unmatched to any gene: 14. CDR3 DNA: TGTGCCTGCCCCCTTCCGGGACTAGGGGATAATGAGCAGTTCTTC. Protein product: CACPLPGLGDNEQFF. The variable domain in full, completed from reference TRBV30 and TRBJ2-1, reads SQTIHQWPATLVQPVGSPLSLECTVEGTSNPNLYWYRQAAGRGLQLLFYSVGIGQISSEVPQNLSASRPQDRQFILSSKKLLLSDSGFYLCACPLPGLGDNEQFFGPGTRLTVL.

This clonotype was detected many times. The V call is TRBV4-1, the J call TRBJ2-7; D is unclear. V lost 1 base to trimming and J lost 2 bases, with 12 bases between them. This CDR3 has 15 residues. The germline V gene has CDR1 MGHRA and CDR2 YSYEKL. This chain's CDR3 is CASSQVAGNPYEQYF. CDR3 nucleotide sequence: TGCGCCAGCAGCCAAGTCGCCGGAAACCCCTACGAGCAGTACTTC.

The V call is TRBV20-1, the J call TRBJ2-7; D uncertain. The CDR3 has 15 residues. Deletions cut 0 bases from V and 2 bases from J, with 14 bases between. Germline V gene lookup returns CDR1 DFQATT and CDR2 SNEGSKA (reference sequence). This CDR3 is CSARDSAGRTYEQYF. The CDR3 bases are TGCAGTGCTAGAGATTCGGCAGGTCGGACCTACGAGCAGTACTTC.

A few counts support this clonotype. The chain recombines TRBV4-1 with TRBJ1-1, with no clear D. The CDR3 is made up of 17 amino acids. V lost 0 bases, J lost 0 bases, and 14 bases lay in between. The germline V gene encodes CDR1 MGHRA and CDR2 YSYEKL. The CDR3 loop is CASSQDIVGNLNTEAFF. CDR3 sequence (DNA): TGCGCCAGCAGCCAAGATATTGTAGGGAACTTGAACACTGAAGCTTTCTTT.

This chain connects TRBV28 to TRBJ2-3, with 14 nucleotides matching TRBD2. Germline CDR1 and CDR2: MDHEN and SYDVKM. CDR3 length equals 16 residues. With V trimmed by 8 bases and J by 3 bases, 7 bases remained unmatched. The CDR3 DNA is TGTGCCAGCGGGCTGGGGACTAGCGGGAGAACAGATACGCAGTATTTT. It is translated as CASGLGTSGRTDTQYF.

The chain links TRBV20-1 to TRBJ2-1; 15 bases fit TRBD2. Germline lookup yields CDR1 DFQATT and CDR2 SNEGSKA (reference sequence). V was pared by 6 bases and J by 7 bases, with 25 bases of the junction left unmatched. The length of the CDR3 is 21 residues. The CDR3 region has the DNA TGCAGTGCAAGGATAATCGGTCTCTCCGGGACTAGCGGGAGGCACCTGAATGAGCAGTTCTTC. It yields the protein CSARIIGLSGTSGRHLNEQFF.

The sample holds a few counts of this clonotype. This rearrangement joins TRBV7-9 to TRBJ2-5, with D maybe TRBD2 (5 bases). The germline gives CDR1 SEHNR, CDR2 FQNEAQ (reference sequence). The length of the CDR3 is 12 residues. Trimming shortened V by 4 bases and J by 11 bases, and 14 bases separated the two germline ends. The CDR3 DNA reads as TGTGCCAGCAGCTCTTTCCCTTGGGAGCAGTACTTC. Its protein is CASSSFPWEQYF.